Listed below are T cell receptor beta chains from one sample, sequenced in a study of CD8+ T cells in alopecia areata. Method: immunoSEQ multiplex PCR; TCRdb's copy keeps in-frame clones and lacks some. The table records a few hundred thousand clones, more than 50% of them present only once. The sequenced material came from CD8+ T cells sorted from blood. These receptors all come from a human donor in good health. The CDR3 runs from the conserved cysteine through the conserved F or W. D genes are given only for firm matches. Size is stated for part of the rows, as once, few or many counts, or as a class when the clone is expanded.

j_gene | d_gene | v_gene | abundance | CDR3nt | CDR3aa
TRBJ2-7 | . | TRBV2 | . | TGTGCCAGCATGAGGCCTTCCTACGAGCAGTACTTC | CASMRPSYEQYF
TRBJ1-5 | TRBD1 | TRBV19 | . | TGTGCCAGTAGTAATAGGGGACAGGGGGAAAATCAGCCCCAGCATTTT | CASSNRGQGENQPQHF
TRBJ1-1 | TRBD1 | TRBV2 | few | TGTGCCAGCAGTGAGAGGGGGCCTGTGGACACTGAAGCTTTCTTT | CASSERGPVDTEAFF
TRBJ2-1 | . | TRBV30 | once | TGTGCCTGGGATGTTCAGTGGGGGCTGAATGAGCAGTTCTTC | CAWDVQWGLNEQFF
TRBJ1-1 | . | TRBV5-6 | few | TGTGCCAGCAGCTTGGGGGACACTGAAGCTTTCTTT | CASSLGDTEAFF
TRBJ1-1 | . | TRBV4-1 | . | TGCGCCAGCAGCCACCGACAGAGAGAAGCTTTCTTT | CASSHRQREAFF
TRBJ2-5 | TRBD2 | TRBV7-2 | . | TGTGCCAGCAGCTTGGGACTAGCGGGGGCAGGGACCCAGTACTTC | CASSLGLAGAGTQYF
TRBJ1-2 | . | TRBV29-1 | few | TGCAGCGTTGAGGAGGGGACCGGTGGCTACACCTTC | CSVEEGTGGYTF
TRBJ1-5 | . | TRBV27 | . | TGTGCCAGCTCAATGGGGGGGACTTCGCCCCAGCATTTT | CASSMGGTSPQHF
TRBJ2-7 | . | TRBV29-1 | . | TGCAGCGTTGGTGGGGGGACCGGCTACGAGCAGTACTTC | CSVGGGTGYEQYF
TRBJ2-3 | TRBD2 | TRBV5-1 | few | TGCGCCAGCAGCTTACTAGCGGATCTACGCACAGATACGCAGTATTTT | CASSLLADLRTDTQYF
TRBJ2-3 | TRBD2 | TRBV10-2 | . | TGCGCCAGCAGAGGGACTAGCGGGGGGTCGACAGATACGCAGTATTTT | CASRGTSGGSTDTQYF
TRBJ2-5 | . | TRBV4-1 | . | TGCGCCAGCAGCCAAGGTGGGGGAGGCCCAGAGACCCAGTACTTC | CASSQGGGGPETQYF
TRBJ2-3 | TRBD2 | TRBV2 | . | TGTGCCAGCAGGGGACTAGGGGGCACAGATACGCAGTATTTT | CASRGLGGTDTQYF
TRBJ2-7 | TRBD1 | TRBV5-1 | few | TGCGCCAGCAGCGTGGGACAGGGGAACTACGAGCAGTACTTC | CASSVGQGNYEQYF
TRBJ1-1 | . | TRBV6-6 | . | TGTGCCAGCAGTACTACTGACGGGAACACTGAAGCTTTCTTT | CASSTTDGNTEAFF
TRBJ2-7 | . | TRBV5-1 | . | TGCGCCAGCAGCCCGATTAGGGTAGTCCTTTTCGACGAGCAGTACTTC | CASSPIRVVLFDEQYF
TRBJ1-1 | . | TRBV7-9 | many | TGTGCCAGCAGCTTAGGGGTGTTTGAAGCTTTCTTT | CASSLGVFEAFF
TRBJ2-3 | . | TRBV6-5 | . | TGTGCCAGCAGTCCAGGGGGCACAGATACGCAGTATTTT | CASSPGGTDTQYF
TRBJ2-7 | . | TRBV27 | . | TGTGCCAGCAGTTGGACTACCGAGCAGTACTTC | CASSWTTEQYF
TRBJ2-7 | . | TRBV21-1 | . | TGTGCCAGCAGCGACCAGACAGGGCGCACCTACGAGCAGTACTTC | CASSDQTGRTYEQYF
TRBJ1-6 | . | TRBV11-2 | . | TGTGCCAGCAGCTTAGGAGGGCTCTCACCCCTCCACTTT | CASSLGGLSPLHF
TRBJ2-7 | TRBD2 | TRBV6-5 | . | TGTGCCAGCAGTTATCGACTAGCGGGGGACTACGAGCAGTACTTC | CASSYRLAGDYEQYF
TRBJ2-1 | . | TRBV30 | . | TGTGCCTGGGTGGGGGTGTTAAAACACTCCTACAATGAGCAGTTCTTC | CAWVGVLKHSYNEQFF
TRBJ1-4 | . | TRBV7-8 | . | TGTGCCAGCAGCCCCTCGACAACAACTAATGAAAAACTGTTTTTT | CASSPSTTTNEKLFF
TRBJ1-1 | . | TRBV29-1 | few | TGCAGCGTCGCCGGAGGGCTGACAGGTGGCCTTAGGGACACTGAAGCTTTCTTT | CSVAGGLTGGLRDTEAFF
TRBJ1-3 | . | TRBV13 | few | TGTGCCAGCAGCTCCCCGCGGGGGGAAGGAGGGAACACCATATATTTT | CASSSPRGEGGNTIYF
TRBJ2-5 | . | TRBV10-3 | . | TGTGCCATCAGTGGCGAAGGGCAAGAGACCCAGTACTTC | CAISGEGQETQYF
TRBJ1-2 | . | TRBV6-5 | . | TGTGCCAGCAGTTACGGGCCCGGGGCTGGCTACACCTTC | CASSYGPGAGYTF
TRBJ2-1 | . | TRBV30 | . | TGTGCCTGCAGTACCGGGAGCCCTTCCGTCTTC | CACSTGSPSVF
TRBJ2-7 | . | TRBV5-1 | few | TGCGCCAGCAGCGGTTCCGGGACAACCTACGAGCAGTACTTC | CASSGSGTTYEQYF
TRBJ2-5 | . | TRBV5-6 | . | TGTGCCAGCAGTCCGGTTGGTTTTCAAGAGACCCAGTACTTC | CASSPVGFQETQYF
TRBJ2-5 | . | TRBV19 | few | TGTGCCAGTACGCTGGACGGAGAGACCCAGTACTTC | CASTLDGETQYF
TRBJ2-5 | TRBD1 | TRBV7-9 | . | TGTGCCAGCAGCTATGGACAGGTGGAGACCCAGTACTTC | CASSYGQVETQYF
TRBJ2-2 | TRBD1 | TRBV9 | once | TGTGCCAGCAGCGTAGGGCAGGGACAGACCGGGGAGCTGTTTTTT | CASSVGQGQTGELFF
TRBJ1-2 | . | TRBV4-2 | few | TGTGCCAGCAGCCATAGGACCGGTAACTATGGCTACACCTTC | CASSHRTGNYGYTF
TRBJ2-7 | . | TRBV5-1 | . | TGCGCCAGCAGCGGCGATACCGACGAGCAGTACTTC | CASSGDTDEQYF
TRBJ2-5 | TRBD2 | TRBV5-4 | once | TGTGCCAGCAGCTTCGGACTAGACCAAGAGACCCAGTACTTC | CASSFGLDQETQYF
TRBJ2-3 | TRBD2 | TRBV6-1 | medium-sized | TGTGCCAGCACCCGACTAGCGGGGGCGGTAGATACGCAGTATTTT | CASTRLAGAVDTQYF
TRBJ2-5 | TRBD2 | TRBV27 | few | TGTGCCAGCAGCCCCGGGGAGCGGGGGCACGCAGAGACCCAGTACTTC | CASSPGERGHAETQYF
TRBJ1-2 | . | TRBV29-1 | few | TGCAGCGTTGAGGACAGTGCCTATGGCTACACCTTC | CSVEDSAYGYTF
TRBJ1-1 | . | TRBV5-1 | . | TGCGCCAGCAGCTTGACCGAGAACACTGAAGCTTTCTTT | CASSLTENTEAFF
TRBJ1-1 | . | TRBV6-5 | . | TGTGCCAGCAGCCTTCAAGAGGACACTGAAGCTTTCTTT | CASSLQEDTEAFF
TRBJ1-2 | TRBD1 | TRBV29-1 | . | TGCAGCGTCAGGGACAGTTCCTACTATGGCTACACCTTC | CSVRDSSYYGYTF
TRBJ1-1 | TRBD1 | TRBV27 | . | TGTGCCAGCGCCCAACAGGGGATGAACACTGAAGCTTTCTTT | CASAQQGMNTEAFF
TRBJ1-5 | TRBD1 | TRBV9 | . | TGTGCCAGCAGCGCCGGGACAGGGGGCTTGACCCAGCATTTT | CASSAGTGGLTQHF
TRBJ2-2 | . | TRBV29-1 | few | TGCAGTGCGACGGGCCGCACCGGGGAGCTGTTTTTT | CSATGRTGELFF
TRBJ2-1 | . | TRBV11-1 | few | TGTGCCAGCAGCTTGGGGGGACCCAATGAGCAGTTCTTC | CASSLGGPNEQFF
TRBJ2-5 | . | TRBV5-6 | . | TGTGCCAGCAGCACGATCCTCAGTCAGACTGAAGAGACCCAGTACTTC | CASSTILSQTEETQYF
TRBJ1-2 | . | TRBV29-1 | . | TGCAGCGTTGAGGCGGCGGCCTCGGAGGACTATGGCTACACCTTC | CSVEAAASEDYGYTF
TRBJ2-1 | . | TRBV4-1 | . | TGCGCCAGCAGCCAAGTAGGAGAAAACAATGAGCAGTTCTTC | CASSQVGENNEQFF
TRBJ1-1 | . | TRBV9 | . | TGTGCCAGCAGCGCCTCAGGGGTGGGCACTGAAGCTTTCTTT | CASSASGVGTEAFF
TRBJ2-1 | TRBD2 | TRBV6-1 | . | TGTGCCAGCAGTGGATGGACTAGCGGGGGGATTGAGCAGTTCTTC | CASSGWTSGGIEQFF
TRBJ1-1 | . | TRBV9 | . | TGTGCCAGCAGCGTAGTACTGGGGAGGTGGGTCACTGAAGCTTTCTTT | CASSVVLGRWVTEAFF
TRBJ2-5 | TRBD1 | TRBV6-6 | . | TGTGCCAGCAGTTACGGCTGGGACAGGGGCTCTGAGACCCAGTACTTC | CASSYGWDRGSETQYF
TRBJ2-6 | . | TRBV10-3 | . | TGTGCCATCAGTGAGCTGGGGGCCAACGTCCTGACTTTC | CAISELGANVLTF
TRBJ1-2 | . | TRBV29-1 | . | TGCAGCGTTGATCATAGTATTGGCTACACCTTC | CSVDHSIGYTF
TRBJ1-2 | . | TRBV27 | . | TGTGCCAGCAGTTTAGGGGTGGGGGATGGCTACACCTTC | CASSLGVGDGYTF
TRBJ1-5 | . | TRBV9 | . | TGTGCCAGCAGCACCGGCGGGAATAGCAATCAGCCCCAGCATTTT | CASSTGGNSNQPQHF